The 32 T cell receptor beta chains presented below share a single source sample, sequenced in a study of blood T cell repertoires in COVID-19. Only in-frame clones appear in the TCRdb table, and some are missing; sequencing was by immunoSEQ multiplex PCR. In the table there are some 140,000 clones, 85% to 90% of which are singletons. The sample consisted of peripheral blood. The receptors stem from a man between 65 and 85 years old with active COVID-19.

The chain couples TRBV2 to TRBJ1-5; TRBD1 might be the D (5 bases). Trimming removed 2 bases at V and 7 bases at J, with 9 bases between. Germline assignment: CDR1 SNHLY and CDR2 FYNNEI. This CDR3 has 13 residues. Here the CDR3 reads CASSEQGGQPQHF. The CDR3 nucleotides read TGTGCCAGCAGTGAACAGGGCGGACAGCCCCAGCATTTT.

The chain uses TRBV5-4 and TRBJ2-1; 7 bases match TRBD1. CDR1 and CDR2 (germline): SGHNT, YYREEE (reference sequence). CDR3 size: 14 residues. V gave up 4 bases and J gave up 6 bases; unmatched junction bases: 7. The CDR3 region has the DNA TGTGCCAGCAGCCCGACCCCAGGGGGCAATGAGCAGTTCTTC. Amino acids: CASSPTPGGNEQFF.

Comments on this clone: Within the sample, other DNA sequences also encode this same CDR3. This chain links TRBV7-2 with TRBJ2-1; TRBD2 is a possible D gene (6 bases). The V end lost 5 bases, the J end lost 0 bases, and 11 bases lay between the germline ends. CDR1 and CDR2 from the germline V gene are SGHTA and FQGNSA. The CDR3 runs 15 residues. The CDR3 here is CASSPRESSYNEQFF. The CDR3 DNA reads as TGTGCCAGCAGCCCACGGGAGAGCTCCTACAATGAGCAGTTCTTC. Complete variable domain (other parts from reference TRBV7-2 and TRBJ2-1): GAGVSQSPSNKVTEKGKDVELRCDPISGHTALYWYRQSLGQGLEFLIYFQGNSAPDKSGLPSDRFSAERTGGSVSTLTIQRTQQEDSAVYLCASSPRESSYNEQFFGPGTRLTVL.

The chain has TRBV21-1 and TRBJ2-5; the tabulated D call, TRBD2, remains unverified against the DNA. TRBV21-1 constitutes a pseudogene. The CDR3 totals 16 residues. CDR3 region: CASSLHGEWVEETQYF. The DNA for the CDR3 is TGTGCCAGCAGCCTGCATGGGGAGTGGGTCGAAGAGACCCAGTACTTC.

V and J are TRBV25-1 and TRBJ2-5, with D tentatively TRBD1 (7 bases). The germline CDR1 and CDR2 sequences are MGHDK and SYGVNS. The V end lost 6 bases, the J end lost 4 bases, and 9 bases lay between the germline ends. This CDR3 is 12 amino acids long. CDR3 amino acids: CASSRGVETQYF. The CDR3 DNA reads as TGTGCCAGCAGCAGGGGGGTAGAGACCCAGTACTTC.

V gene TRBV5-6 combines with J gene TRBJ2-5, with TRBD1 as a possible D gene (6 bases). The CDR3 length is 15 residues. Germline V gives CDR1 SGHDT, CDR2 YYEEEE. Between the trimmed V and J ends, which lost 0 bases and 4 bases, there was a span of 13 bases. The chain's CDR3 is CASSLDSGTRETQYF. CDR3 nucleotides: TGTGCCAGCAGCTTGGATTCAGGGACAAGAGAGACCCAGTACTTC. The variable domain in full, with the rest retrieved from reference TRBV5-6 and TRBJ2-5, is DAGVTQSPTHLIKTRGQQVTLRCSPKSGHDTVSWYQQALGQGPQFIFQYYEEEERQRGNFPDRFSGHQFPNYSSELNVNALLLGDSALYLCASSLDSGTRETQYFGPGTRLLVL.

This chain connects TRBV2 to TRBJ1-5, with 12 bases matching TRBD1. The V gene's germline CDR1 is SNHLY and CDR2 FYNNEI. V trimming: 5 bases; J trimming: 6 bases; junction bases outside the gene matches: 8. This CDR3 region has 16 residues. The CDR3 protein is CASSFRDRGQGQPQHF. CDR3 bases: TGTGCCAGCAGTTTTCGGGACAGGGGGCAGGGTCAGCCCCAGCATTTT.

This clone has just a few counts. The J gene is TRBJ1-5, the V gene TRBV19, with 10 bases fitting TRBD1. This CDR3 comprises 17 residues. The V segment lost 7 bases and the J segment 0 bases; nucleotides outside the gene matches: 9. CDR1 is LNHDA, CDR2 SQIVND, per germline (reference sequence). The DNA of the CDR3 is TGTGCCAGTAAGGGGACAGGGGTCCCTTATAGCAATCAGCCCCAGCATTTT. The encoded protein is CASKGTGVPYSNQPQHF.

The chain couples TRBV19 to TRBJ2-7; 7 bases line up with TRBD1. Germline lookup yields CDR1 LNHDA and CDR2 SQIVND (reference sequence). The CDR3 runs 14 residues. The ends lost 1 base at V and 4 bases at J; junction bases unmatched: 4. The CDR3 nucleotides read TGTGCCAGTAGTATAGGCGACAGGGTGTACGAGCAGTACTTC. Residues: CASSIGDRVYEQYF.

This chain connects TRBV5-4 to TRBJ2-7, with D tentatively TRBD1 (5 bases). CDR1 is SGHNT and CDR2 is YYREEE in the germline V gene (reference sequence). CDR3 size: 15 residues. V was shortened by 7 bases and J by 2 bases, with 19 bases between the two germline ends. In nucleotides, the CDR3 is TGTGCCAGCGGCCTGGGGCAGGGAATTACCTACGAGCAGTACTTC. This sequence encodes CASGLGQGITYEQYF.

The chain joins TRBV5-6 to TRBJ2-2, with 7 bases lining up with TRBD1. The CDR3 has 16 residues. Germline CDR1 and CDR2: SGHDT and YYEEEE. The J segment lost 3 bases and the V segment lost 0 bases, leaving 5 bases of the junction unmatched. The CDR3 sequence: CASSLDRGRYTGELFF. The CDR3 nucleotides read TGTGCCAGCAGCTTGGATAGGGGGCGATACACCGGGGAGCTGTTTTTT.

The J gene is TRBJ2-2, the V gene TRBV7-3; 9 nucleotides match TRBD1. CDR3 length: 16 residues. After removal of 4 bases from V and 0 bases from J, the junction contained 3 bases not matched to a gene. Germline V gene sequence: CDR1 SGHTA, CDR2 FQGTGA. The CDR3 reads CASSSQGAANTGELFF. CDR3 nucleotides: TGTGCCAGCAGCTCACAGGGGGCTGCGAACACCGGGGAGCTGTTTTTT.

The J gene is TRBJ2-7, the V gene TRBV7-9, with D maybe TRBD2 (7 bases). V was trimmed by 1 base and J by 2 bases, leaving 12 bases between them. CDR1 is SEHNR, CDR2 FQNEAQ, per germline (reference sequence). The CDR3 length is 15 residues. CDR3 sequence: CASSLEGEGPYEQYF. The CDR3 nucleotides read TGTGCCAGCAGCTTAGAGGGGGAGGGCCCCTACGAGCAGTACTTC.

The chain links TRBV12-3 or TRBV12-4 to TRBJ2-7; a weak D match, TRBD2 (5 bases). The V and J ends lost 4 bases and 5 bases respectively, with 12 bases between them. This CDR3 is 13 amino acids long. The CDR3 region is CASSSGLGNEQYF. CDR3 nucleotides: TGTGCCAGCAGTTCGGGTCTCGGGAACGAGCAGTACTTC.

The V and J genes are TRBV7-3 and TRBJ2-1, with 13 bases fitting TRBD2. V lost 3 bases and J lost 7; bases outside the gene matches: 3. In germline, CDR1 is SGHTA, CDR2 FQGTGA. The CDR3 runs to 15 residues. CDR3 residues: CASSFTSGRGNEQFF. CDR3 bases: TGTGCCAGCAGCTTCACTAGCGGGAGGGGTAATGAGCAGTTCTTC.

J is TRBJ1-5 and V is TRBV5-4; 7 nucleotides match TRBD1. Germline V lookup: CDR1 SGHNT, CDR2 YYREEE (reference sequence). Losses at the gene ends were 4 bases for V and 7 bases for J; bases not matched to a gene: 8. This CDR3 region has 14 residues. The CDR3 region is CASSRDRENQPQHF. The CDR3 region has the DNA TGTGCCAGCAGCCGTGACAGGGAAAACCAGCCCCAGCATTTT.

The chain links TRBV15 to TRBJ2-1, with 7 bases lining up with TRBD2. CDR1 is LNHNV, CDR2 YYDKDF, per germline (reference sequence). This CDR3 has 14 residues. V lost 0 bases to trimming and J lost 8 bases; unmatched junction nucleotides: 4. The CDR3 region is CATSREGLVYEQFF. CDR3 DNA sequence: TGTGCCACCAGCAGAGAAGGACTAGTCTATGAGCAGTTCTTC.

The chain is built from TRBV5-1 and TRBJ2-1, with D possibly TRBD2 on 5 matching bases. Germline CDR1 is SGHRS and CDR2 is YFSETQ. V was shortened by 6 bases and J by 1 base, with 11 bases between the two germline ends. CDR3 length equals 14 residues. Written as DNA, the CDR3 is TGCGCCAGCAATGAAGCGGAGTCCTACAATGAGCAGTTCTTC. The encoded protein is CASNEAESYNEQFF.

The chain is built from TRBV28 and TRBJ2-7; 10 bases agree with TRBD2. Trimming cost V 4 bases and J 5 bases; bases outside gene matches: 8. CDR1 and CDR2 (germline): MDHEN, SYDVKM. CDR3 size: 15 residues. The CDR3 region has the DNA TGTGCCAGCAGTTCTCCGGAACTAGCGGGAAACGAGCAGTACTTC. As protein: CASSSPELAGNEQYF.

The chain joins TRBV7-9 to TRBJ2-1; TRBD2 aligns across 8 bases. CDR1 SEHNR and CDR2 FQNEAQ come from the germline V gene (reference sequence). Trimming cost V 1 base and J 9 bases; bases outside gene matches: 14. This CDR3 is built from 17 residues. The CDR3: CASSLEGGLGINGEQFF. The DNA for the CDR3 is TGTGCCAGCAGCTTAGAGGGGGGACTAGGGATCAACGGTGAGCAGTTCTTC.

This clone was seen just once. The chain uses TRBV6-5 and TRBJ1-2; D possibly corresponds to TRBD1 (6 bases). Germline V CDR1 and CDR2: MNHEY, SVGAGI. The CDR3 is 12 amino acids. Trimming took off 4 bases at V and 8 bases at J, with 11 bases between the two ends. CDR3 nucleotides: TGTGCCAGCAGTTCCGCTGGGGGCGGCTACACCTTC. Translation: CASSSAGGGYTF.

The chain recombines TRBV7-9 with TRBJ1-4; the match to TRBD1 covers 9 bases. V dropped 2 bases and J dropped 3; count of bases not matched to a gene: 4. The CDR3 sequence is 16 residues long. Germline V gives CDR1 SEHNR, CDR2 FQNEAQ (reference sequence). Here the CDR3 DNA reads TGTGCCAGCAGCTTATGGGGACAGGGCCCTAATGAAAAACTGTTTTTT. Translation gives CASSLWGQGPNEKLFF.

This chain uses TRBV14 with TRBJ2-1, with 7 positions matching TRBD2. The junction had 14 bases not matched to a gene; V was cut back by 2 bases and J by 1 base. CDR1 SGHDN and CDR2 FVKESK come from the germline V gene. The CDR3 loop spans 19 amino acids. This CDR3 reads CASSQTGGVSNRSYNEQFF. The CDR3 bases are TGTGCCAGCAGCCAAACGGGGGGAGTATCAAACCGATCCTACAATGAGCAGTTCTTC.

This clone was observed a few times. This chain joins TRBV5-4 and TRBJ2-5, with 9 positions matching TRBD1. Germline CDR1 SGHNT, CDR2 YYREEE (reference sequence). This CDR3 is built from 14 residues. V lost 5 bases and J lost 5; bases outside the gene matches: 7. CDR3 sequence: CASSGTGKLETQYF. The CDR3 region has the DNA TGTGCCAGCAGTGGGACAGGGAAATTGGAGACCCAGTACTTC.

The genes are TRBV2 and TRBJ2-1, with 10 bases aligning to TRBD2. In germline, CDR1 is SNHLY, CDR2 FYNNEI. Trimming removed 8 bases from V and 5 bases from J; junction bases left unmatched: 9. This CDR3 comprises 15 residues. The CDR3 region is CASPTGTSAHNEQFF. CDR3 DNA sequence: TGTGCCAGCCCGACCGGGACTAGCGCCCACAATGAGCAGTTCTTC.

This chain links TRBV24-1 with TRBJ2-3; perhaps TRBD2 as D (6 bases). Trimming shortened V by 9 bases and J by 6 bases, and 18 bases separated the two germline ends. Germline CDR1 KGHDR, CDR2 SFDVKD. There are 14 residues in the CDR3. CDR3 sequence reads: CATGPSVKPDTQYF. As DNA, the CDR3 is TGTGCCACCGGGCCTAGCGTCAAACCTGATACGCAGTATTTT.

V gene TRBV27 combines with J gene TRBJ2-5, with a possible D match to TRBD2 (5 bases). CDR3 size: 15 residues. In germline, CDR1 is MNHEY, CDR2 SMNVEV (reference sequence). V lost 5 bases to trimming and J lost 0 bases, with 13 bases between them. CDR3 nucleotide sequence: TGTGCCAGCAGTACTCAGCGGCCGTACCAAGAGACCCAGTACTTC. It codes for CASSTQRPYQETQYF.

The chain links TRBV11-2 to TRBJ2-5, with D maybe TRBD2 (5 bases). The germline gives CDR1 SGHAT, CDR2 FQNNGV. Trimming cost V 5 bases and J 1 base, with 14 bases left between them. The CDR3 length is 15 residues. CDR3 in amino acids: CASSRFGSVQETQYF. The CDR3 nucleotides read TGTGCCAGCAGCCGCTTTGGTAGCGTCCAAGAGACCCAGTACTTC.

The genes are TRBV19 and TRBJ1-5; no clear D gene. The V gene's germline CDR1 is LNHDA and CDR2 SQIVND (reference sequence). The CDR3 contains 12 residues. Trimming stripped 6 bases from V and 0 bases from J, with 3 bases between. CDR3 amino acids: CASRYSNQPQHF. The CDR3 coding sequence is TGTGCCAGTAGATATAGCAATCAGCCCCAGCATTTT.

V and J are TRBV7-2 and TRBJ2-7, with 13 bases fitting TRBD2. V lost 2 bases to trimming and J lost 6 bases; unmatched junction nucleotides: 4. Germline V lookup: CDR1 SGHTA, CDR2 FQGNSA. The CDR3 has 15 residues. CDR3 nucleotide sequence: TGTGCCAGCAGCTTATCACTAGCGGGAGGGGGCGAGCAGTACTTC. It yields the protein CASSLSLAGGGEQYF.

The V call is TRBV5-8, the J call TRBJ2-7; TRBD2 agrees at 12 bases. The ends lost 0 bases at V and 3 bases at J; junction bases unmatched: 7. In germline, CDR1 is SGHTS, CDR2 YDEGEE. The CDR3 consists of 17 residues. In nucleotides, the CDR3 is TGTGCCAGCAGCTTGGGTTTCTGGACTAGCGGGAACTACGAGCAGTACTTC. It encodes CASSLGFWTSGNYEQYF.

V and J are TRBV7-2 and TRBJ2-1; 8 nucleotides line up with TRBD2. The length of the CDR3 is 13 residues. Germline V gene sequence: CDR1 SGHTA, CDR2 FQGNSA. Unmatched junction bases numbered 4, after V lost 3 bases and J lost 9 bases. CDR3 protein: CASSFASGFEQFF. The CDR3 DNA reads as TGTGCCAGCAGCTTCGCTAGCGGGTTTGAGCAGTTCTTC. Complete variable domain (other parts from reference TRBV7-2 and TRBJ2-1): GAGVSQSPSNKVTEKGKDVELRCDPISGHTALYWYRQSLGQGLEFLIYFQGNSAPDKSGLPSDRFSAERTGGSVSTLTIQRTQQEDSAVYLCASSFASGFEQFFGPGTRLTVL.